The subject of this entry is one T cell receptor beta chain. This specimen belongs to a study of blood T cell repertoires in COVID-19. Study at large: Researchers got acute and convalescent COVID-19 samples from the United States, Italy and Spain. T cells, B-cell-depleted T cells, or PBMCs provided the cDNA or gDNA that served as material.

Authors' analysis steps: Reference gene primer amplification gave estimated nucleated cell counts. Here immunoSEQ multiplex PCR was the method, and the copy in TCRdb shows in-frame clones only, minus some. That table supplies the V and J calls and clone size; D and trimming were determined from the DNA. Of more than 200,000 clones listed, around nine tenths are singletons. The V end was cut by 1 base, the J end by 0 bases, with 9 bases between. Germline V CDR1 and CDR2: SGHTA, FQGNSA. The CDR3 runs to 16 residues. Sequences were obtained from peripheral blood. The receptor's source is a woman in her 40s who had recovered from COVID-19. The chain is built from TRBV7-2 and TRBJ2-2; D is possibly TRBD2 (6 bases). CDR3 bases: TGTGCCAGCAGCTTAGAGGGAGGACCGAACACCGGGGAGCTGTTTTTT. Translation: CASSLEGGPNTGELFF.